The 31 T cell receptor beta chains below were found in one sample sequenced in a study of neurological immune-mediated disorders (dated by TCRdb to the late 2010s). Libraries were prepared through 5' RACE. TCRdb shows the sequencer as Illumina HiSeq 2500. The raw public reads went through TCRdb reprocessing: fastp at Q25, MiXCR clone calling, in-frame beta chains kept. For every CDR3 protein sequence, its rows merge into one entry that carries the most common genes and DNA. This sample has approximately 50,000 distinct CDR3 sequences in its table, and 10% to 13% of those were observed once. The leading ten clones occupy under 5.5% of the sample. Input material: PBMCs. These receptors were collected from a man in his 70s with HTLV-1-associated myelopathy (HAM/TSP).

At least ten counts were recorded for this clonotype. The V gene is TRBV12-3 or TRBV12-4, the J gene TRBJ2-5; no reliable D call. With 2 bases removed from V and 7 bases from J, the gap between germline ends came to 8 bases. The CDR3 spans 12 residues. The CDR3 bases are TGTGCCAGCAGTTTAAAGGGCTTGACCCAGTACTTC. This codes for CASSLKGLTQYF.

Turning to this clonotype: One end of the junction does not line up with germline, which may come from a read error. The CDR3 region is CSASDPATTVYAQYF. In nucleotides, the CDR3 is TGCAGTGCTAGTGATCCCGCGACTACCGTCTACGCGCAGTACTTC. The chain is built from TRBV20-1 and TRBJ2-7, with D possibly TRBD2 on 5 matching bases. There are 15 residues in the CDR3. CDR1 is DFQATT and CDR2 is SNEGSKA in the germline V gene (reference sequence).

The chain carries TRBV20-1 and TRBJ2-1, with 12 nucleotides matching TRBD2. CDR3 size: 16 residues. Unmatched junction bases numbered 3, after V lost 1 base and J lost 2 bases. Looked up from germline, CDR1 is DFQATT and CDR2 is SNEGSKA (reference sequence). CDR3 residues: CSARAASGRAYNEQFF. CDR3 DNA sequence: TGCAGTGCTAGAGCCGCTAGCGGGAGGGCCTACAATGAGCAGTTCTTC.

This clonotype was seen repeatedly, ten times or more. The genes are TRBV29-1 and TRBJ2-5, with D perhaps matching TRBD2 (5 bases). CDR3 size: 13 residues. The V gene's germline CDR1 is SQVTM and CDR2 ANQGSEA. The V end lost 4 bases, the J end lost 2 bases, and 11 bases lay between the germline ends. The CDR3, as DNA: TGCAGCGTTGCCGGGATGGCACAAGAGACCCAGTACTTC. It is translated as CSVAGMAQETQYF.

This clonotype was observed at least ten times. The chain has TRBV10-3 and TRBJ1-1; D not resolved. Germline V CDR1 and CDR2: ENHRY, SYGVKD. Trimming removed 2 bases at V and 6 bases at J, with 13 bases between. The CDR3 loop spans 14 amino acids. DNA of the CDR3: TGTGCCATCAGTGAGACGAACACCCGCTCTGAAGCTTTCTTT. Translated, it gives CAISETNTRSEAFF.

The gene calls are TRBV5-6 and TRBJ1-2; no firm D call. Germline assignment: CDR1 SGHDT and CDR2 YYEEEE. CDR3 length: 13 residues. Trimming removed 0 bases at V and 8 bases at J, with 11 bases between. CDR3 in amino acids: CASSLVQGGGYTF. The DNA of the CDR3 is TGTGCCAGCAGCTTGGTACAAGGCGGAGGCTACACCTTC.

There are many counts of this clonotype. The rearrangement uses TRBV5-1 and TRBJ2-3; TRBD1 might be the D (6 bases). V lost 1 base and J 2 bases, leaving 11 bases between the germline ends. CDR1 SGHRS and CDR2 YFSETQ come from the germline V gene. The CDR3 length is 15 residues. The DNA of the CDR3 is TGCGCCAGCAGCTTGTTGGGGACAACCACAGATACGCAGTATTTT. Residues: CASSLLGTTTDTQYF.

This clonotype has at least ten counts. The rearrangement links TRBV7-2 to TRBJ2-1, with a tentative D call TRBD2 (6 bases). The CDR3 consists of 13 residues. Trimming shortened V by 5 bases and J by 5 bases, and 10 bases separated the two germline ends. Germline V gives CDR1 SGHTA, CDR2 FQGNSA. The CDR3 sequence: CASSQGLNNEQFF. Written as DNA, the CDR3 is TGTGCCAGCAGCCAGGGACTCAACAATGAGCAGTTCTTC.

This clonotype has at least ten counts. V gene TRBV9 combines with J gene TRBJ2-7; D ambiguous. V dropped 0 bases and J dropped 6 bases, with 10 bases sitting between them. Per the germline V gene, CDR1 is SGDLS and CDR2 is YYNGEE. This CDR3 contains 13 residues. The DNA for the CDR3 is TGTGCCAGCAGCGTAGATATAGGTGGCGAGCAGTACTTC. It translates to CASSVDIGGEQYF. Full variable domain (missing parts from reference TRBV9 and TRBJ2-7): DSGVTQTPKHLITATGQRVTLRCSPRSGDLSVYWYQQSLDQGLQFLIQYYNGEERAKGNILERFSAQQFPDLHSELNLSSLELGDSALYFCASSVDIGGEQYFGPGTRLTVT.

This clonotype has a count of ten or more. This chain uses TRBV6-5 with TRBJ2-5, with 7 bases fitting TRBD2. There are 12 residues in the CDR3. From germline, CDR1 is MNHEY and CDR2 SVGAGI. The V gene end was trimmed by 5 bases and the J gene end by 14 bases; junction bases not matched to a gene: 11. The CDR3 region is CASSRRKGGFYF. The CDR3 DNA reads as TGTGCCAGCAGTCGCAGGAAGGGAGGGTTTTACTTC.

Ten or more counts support this clonotype. V and J are TRBV4-2 and TRBJ1-3; a possible D gene is TRBD1 (5 bases). The CDR3 loop spans 16 amino acids. V was trimmed by 1 base and J by 0 bases, leaving 10 bases between them. Germline V CDR1 and CDR2: LGHNA, YNFKEQ. Here the CDR3 reads CASSQAGTHSGNTIYF. CDR3 DNA sequence: TGTGCCAGCAGCCAAGCCGGGACCCACTCTGGAAACACCATATATTTT.

This clonotype appeared many times. The chain carries TRBV6-2 or TRBV6-3 and TRBJ1-2; the match to TRBD1 covers 7 bases. Germline loops: CDR1 MNHEY, CDR2 SVGEGT. There are 15 residues in the CDR3. Germline trimming cut 7 bases from V and 5 bases from J; bases unmatched to any gene: 13. The CDR3 sequence: CASNPQGQLGYGYTF. CDR3 coding DNA: TGTGCCAGCAACCCACAGGGACAGTTGGGATATGGCTACACCTTC.

This clonotype has at least ten counts. This sequence joins TRBV12-3 or TRBV12-4 and TRBJ2-3; 11 positions agree with TRBD2. There are 16 residues in the CDR3. V was pared by 0 bases and J by 1 base, with 0 bases of the junction left unmatched. The CDR3 DNA sequence: TGTGCCAGCAGTTTAGCGACTAGCGGGGGCACAGATACGCAGTATTTT. Its translation is CASSLATSGGTDTQYF.

This clonotype appeared many times. The V gene is TRBV7-6, the J gene TRBJ2-3, with 7 positions matching TRBD1. Looked up from germline, CDR1 is SGHVS and CDR2 is FNYEAQ. The ends lost 5 bases at V and 5 bases at J; junction bases unmatched: 16. The CDR3 is 17 amino acids. The DNA of the CDR3 is TGTGCCAGCAGCGCGCTAAACAGGGGATTGGGCGGAGATACGCAGTATTTT. Protein product: CASSALNRGLGGDTQYF.

This clonotype was seen repeatedly, ten times or more. This chain connects TRBV29-1 to TRBJ1-3; D is perhaps TRBD1 (5 bases). The V gene lost 4 bases and the J gene lost 0 bases, with 16 bases spanning the gap. Germline assignment: CDR1 SQVTM and CDR2 ANQGSEA. The CDR3 is made up of 16 amino acids. CDR3 protein: CSVGGTRGDSGNTIYF. CDR3 nucleotides: TGCAGCGTTGGAGGTACCCGGGGGGACTCTGGAAACACCATATATTTT.

This clonotype appeared a few times. The J gene is TRBJ2-1, the V gene TRBV10-3; D is undetermined. CDR3 size: 11 residues. CDR1 is ENHRY, CDR2 SYGVKD, per germline. The V and J ends lost 7 bases and 5 bases respectively, with 6 bases between them. Written as DNA, the CDR3 is TGTGCCATCAAAGCAGACAATGAGCAGTTCTTC. As protein: CAIKADNEQFF.

This clonotype was observed many times. The chain employs TRBV7-2 and TRBJ2-3, with 9 bases lining up with TRBD1. Germline V gives CDR1 SGHTA, CDR2 FQGNSA. Trimming removed 5 bases from V and 5 bases from J; junction bases left unmatched: 8. This CDR3 is 15 amino acids long. Written as DNA, the CDR3 is TGTGCCAGCAGCCCCTTAGGACAGGGGAGAGATACGCAGTATTTT. Translating it yields CASSPLGQGRDTQYF.

This clonotype was detected only once. Mismatch with germline at one junction end may stem from a read error. The chain combines TRBV27 with TRBJ2-2; perhaps TRBD2 as D (6 bases). This CDR3 spans 14 amino acids. Germline values: CDR1 MNHEY, CDR2 SMNVEV (reference sequence). The CDR3: CATSSTRVPGELFF. CDR3 DNA: TGTGCCACCAGTTCGACTAGAGTCCCCGGGGAGCTGTTTTTT.

This clonotype was seen ten or more times. This sequence joins TRBV9 and TRBJ1-4, with D unclear. The CDR3 spans 17 residues. Trimming took 0 bases from V and 6 from J, leaving 18 bases between them. CDR1 SGDLS and CDR2 YYNGEE come from the germline V gene. The CDR3 is CASSVGEPGDGDEKLFF. CDR3 sequence (DNA): TGTGCCAGCAGCGTAGGGGAGCCGGGAGATGGGGATGAAAAACTGTTTTTT.

This clonotype was picked up many times. J is TRBJ2-5 and V is TRBV5-4; D is unclear. Germline-derived CDR1 and CDR2 are SGHNT and YYREEE (reference sequence). The CDR3 runs to 13 residues. Trimming pared 0 bases from V and 5 bases from J, leaving 8 bases between. The CDR3 sequence is CASSLDGRETQYF. The CDR3 DNA follows: TGTGCCAGCAGCTTGGATGGAAGGGAGACCCAGTACTTC.

Ten or more counts support this clonotype. J is TRBJ2-3 and V is TRBV5-1; D perhaps matches TRBD1 (6 bases). CDR1 SGHRS and CDR2 YFSETQ come from the germline V gene. This CDR3 contains 14 residues. The V end lost 4 bases, the J end lost 2 bases, and 11 bases lay between the germline ends. CDR3 nucleotide sequence: TGCGCCAGCAGCGTGGACAGAGCCACAGATACGCAGTATTTT. Translated: CASSVDRATDTQYF.

As to this clonotype: It may be a read error: a sequence one base away is much more abundant. V is TRBV20-1 and J is TRBJ1-4; TRBD1 matches 8 bases. V dropped 3 bases and J dropped 4; count of bases not matched to a gene: 7. The V gene's germline CDR1 is DFQATT and CDR2 SNEGSKA (reference sequence). This CDR3 has 15 residues. This chain's CDR3 is CSASAGGGINEKLFF. In DNA form, the CDR3 reads TGCAGTGCTAGCGCAGGGGGCGGCATTAATGAAAAACTGTTTTTT.

This clonotype was observed at least ten times. The chain has TRBV5-1 and TRBJ1-2; D is possibly TRBD1 (6 bases). This CDR3 region has 15 residues. Germline lookup yields CDR1 SGHRS and CDR2 YFSETQ. Trimming removed 4 bases at V and 1 base at J, with 14 bases between. The CDR3 DNA reads as TGCGCCAGCAGCATCGGTGGACAGCTTAACTATGGCTACACCTTC. This sequence encodes CASSIGGQLNYGYTF.

Many counts were recorded for this clonotype. The rearrangement links TRBV7-6 to TRBJ2-1; 10 nucleotides match TRBD2. CDR1 is SGHVS and CDR2 is FNYEAQ in the germline V gene. The CDR3 has 15 amino acids. The V gene end was trimmed by 1 base and the J gene end by 5 bases; junction bases not matched to a gene: 2. The CDR3 loop reads CASSLGTSGNNEQFF. The CDR3 coding sequence is TGTGCCAGCAGCTTAGGGACTAGCGGAAACAATGAGCAGTTCTTC. The variable domain in full, completed from reference TRBV7-6 and TRBJ2-1, reads GAGVSQSPRYKVTKRGQDVALRCDPISGHVSLYWYRQALGQGPEFLTYFNYEAQQDKSGLPNDRFSAERPEGSISTLTIQRTEQRDSAMYRCASSLGTSGNNEQFFGPGTRLTVL.

The gene calls are TRBV20-1 and TRBJ2-3, with 7 bases lining up with TRBD2. J gave up 5 bases and V 3 bases, and 14 bases lay outside the gene matches. This CDR3 comprises 16 residues. In germline, CDR1 is DFQATT, CDR2 SNEGSKA (reference sequence). The CDR3 DNA is TGCAGTGCTAGCCCCCGGGCGGGGGAGGCAGGAGATACGCAGTATTTT. It yields the protein CSASPRAGEAGDTQYF.

This clonotype was detected many times. The rearrangement links TRBV7-9 to TRBJ2-5; 9 bases agree with TRBD1. Germline V gene data show CDR1 as SEHNR and CDR2 as FQNEAQ (reference sequence). The CDR3 is 15 residues long. J was trimmed by 3 bases and V by 5 bases; bases with no gene match: 7. This CDR3 reads CASSLRDRAKETQYF. The CDR3, as DNA: TGTGCCAGCAGCCTCCGGGACAGGGCTAAAGAGACCCAGTACTTC.

This rearrangement joins TRBV12-2 to TRBJ2-2; TRBD1 was called by the table and not checked on the DNA. TRBV12-2 is a pseudogene segment. The CDR3 covers 16 residues. This CDR3 is CASRLGQGFYTGELFF. CDR3 DNA: TGTGCAAGTCGCTTAGGACAGGGTTTCTACACCGGGGAGCTGTTTTTT.

This clonotype was picked up many times. J is TRBJ2-1 and V is TRBV7-9; D might be TRBD2 (6 bases). Trimming shortened V by 1 base and J by 5 bases, and 12 bases separated the two germline ends. Looked up from germline, CDR1 is SEHNR and CDR2 is FQNEAQ (reference sequence). The CDR3 extends over 15 amino acids. For the CDR3, the DNA is TGTGCCAGCAGCTTAGGGGCGGGACGAGACAATGAGCAGTTCTTC. This encodes CASSLGAGRDNEQFF.

This clonotype has ten or more counts. V is TRBV20-1 and J is TRBJ2-1; perhaps TRBD2 as D (6 bases). The CDR3 has 14 amino acids. Trimming removed 5 bases at V and 5 bases at J, with 16 bases between. Germline V gene sequence: CDR1 DFQATT, CDR2 SNEGSKA (reference sequence). The CDR3 region is CSADRYSGHNEQFF. The CDR3 DNA sequence: TGCAGTGCTGACCGTTACAGCGGGCACAATGAGCAGTTCTTC.

The sample holds many counts of this clonotype. The CDR3 reads CASSLGGAQAFF. The CDR3 region has the DNA TGCGCCAGCAGCTTGGGGGGGGCGCAGGCTTTCTTT. The chain employs TRBV5-1 and TRBJ1-1, with a tentative D call TRBD1 (6 bases). V lost 0 bases and J 11 bases, leaving 11 bases between the germline ends. The germline V gene encodes CDR1 SGHRS and CDR2 YFSETQ. This CDR3 is 12 amino acids long.

This clonotype appeared many times. The V gene is TRBV18, the J gene TRBJ2-5, with a tentative D call TRBD2 (5 bases). The V end was cut by 3 bases, the J end by 5 bases, with 10 bases between. The CDR3 loop spans 13 amino acids. CDR1 and CDR2 from the germline V gene are KGHSH and LQKENI. In nucleotides, the CDR3 is TGTGCCAGCTCACCGGGCCTAGCTGAGACCCAGTACTTC. It yields the protein CASSPGLAETQYF.